This T cell receptor beta chain was sequenced in a study of regulatory T cells in long-lasting Graves disease. Study results and limitations: Favored usage of TRBV28, TRBJ1-2 and TRBJ2-5 was recorded in persistent disease. TCR diversity was lower in persistent than newly diagnosed Graves' disease. Accuracy was perhaps lowered by the small sample size.

This clonotype was counted at least ten times. Its specificity is unknown. The length of the CDR3 is 15 residues. The J segment lost 6 bases and the V segment lost 0 bases, leaving 6 bases of the junction unmatched. CDR1 and CDR2 (germline): SGHRS, YFSETQ. Library construction for TCR beta used iRepertoire HTBI primers and Arm-PCR of CDR3 regions. As originally analysed: Across samples, 60 to 75 TRBV and around 14 TRBJ segments were found. In TCRdb, the multiplex PCR reads were re-called with MiXCR into one record per CDR3 protein. TCRdb assigned the V and J calls; the authors' analysis was not used. The data show 200,000 to 250,000 distinct CDR3 sequences, about a sixth seen once. Regarding time point: newly diagnosed GD, antithyroid drugs for less than 3 months. Isolated PBMC RNA provided the starting material for the TCR library.

The source was peripheral blood mononuclear cells (PBMCs), collected at new diagnosis, from a patient treated with antithyroid drugs. The source is a female donor with Graves disease. The chain couples TRBV5-1 to TRBJ2-4, with 7 bases matching TRBD1. CDR3 sequence reads: CASSLEGTEGNIQYF. DNA of the CDR3: TGCGCCAGCAGCTTGGAGGGGACAGAGGGAAACATTCAGTACTTC.